This T cell receptor (beta chain) was sequenced for a study of blood T cell repertoires in COVID-19. Repertoires were generated with immunoSEQ multiplex PCR, while TCRdb's copy carries only in-frame clones and drops some. The sample holds 350,000 or so clones, around nine tenths seen once. CDR1 is MGHRA, CDR2 YSYEKL, per germline. The J segment lost 7 bases and the V segment lost 3 bases, leaving 6 bases of the junction unmatched. The CDR3 is made up of 15 amino acids. The sample taken for sequencing was PBMCs or T cells enriched from blood (not recorded which). The receptor comes from a woman younger than 45 who had been exposed to COVID-19. The chain recombines TRBV4-1 with TRBJ1-5; 10 nucleotides line up with TRBD1. CDR3 sequence (DNA): TGCGCCAGCAGCCAGCAGACAGGGGGCGGGCAGCCCCAGCATTTT. Translating gives CASSQQTGGGQPQHF.